This TCR beta chain was captured by sequencing in a study of tumor-infiltrating lymphocytes in primary liver carcinoma. Study-wide points: Tumor top-250-clone fraction significantly exceeded that of blood (p = 0.039).

This clonotype was detected ten times or more. Its antigen is still unknown. One junction end disagrees with the germline gene, perhaps due to a read error. The CDR3 runs 13 residues. Bulk tissue was left unsorted, and RNA and DNA were co-extracted from about 20-30 mg of it. Sampling of each tumor involved five separate regions. Starting material of about 0.45 ug total RNA yielded TCR beta cDNA via a constant-region primer. Researchers made the TCR beta libraries by running three nested multiplex PCR rounds with slightly modified ARM-PCR. In the first two PCR rounds, TRBV1-TRBV30 forward primers were paired with a C-beta reverse primer, and each round lasted nine to ten cycles. One entry per CDR3 protein results from TCRdb running MiXCR on the multiplex PCR reads. The sample contains approximately 110,000 distinct CDR3 sequences, under 65% of which appear only once.

This chain uses TRBV12-3 or TRBV12-4 with TRBJ2-1; D is perhaps TRBD1 or TRBD2 (5 bases each). This TCR derives from a woman aged 55-69 years with primary liver carcinoma and hepatitis B virus infection. The sequencing input was liver tumor tissue from sampling region 3. This sample's subset: tumor region T3, left-lateral pole. The CDR3 reads CAGSSAGTDEQFF. In DNA, the CDR3 is TGTGCCGGCAGTTCCGCCGGGACGGATGAGCAGTTCTTC.